Listed here are 3 T cell receptor beta chains from one sample, sequenced in a study of OX40 agonist ivuxolimab in advanced cancers. Using immunoSEQ multiplex PCR, the repertoire was profiled, and TCRdb retains in-frame clones only, with some absent. This sample yields roughly 76,000 clones, of which approximately 85% are seen a single time; around 2.9% belongs to the top ten. Specimen: CD4+ or CD8+ T cells sorted from blood, collected in a trial of the OX40 agonist ivuxolimab. These receptors came from an adult with an advanced solid tumor such as melanoma, head and neck, liver or kidney cancer.

This chain links TRBV10-3 with TRBJ1-2; no reliable D call. This CDR3 has 16 amino acids. Trimming shortened V by 1 base and J by 2 bases, and 14 bases separated the two germline ends. Germline loops: CDR1 ENHRY, CDR2 SYGVKD. This CDR3 is CAISEWNNQANYGYTF. The CDR3 DNA reads as TGTGCCATCAGTGAGTGGAACAACCAGGCCAACTATGGCTACACCTTC.

CDR3 loop: CASSYGDRANYGYTF. The CDR3 nucleotides read TGTGCCAGCAGTTACGGCGACAGAGCTAACTATGGCTACACCTTC. The V call is TRBV6-5, the J call TRBJ1-2, with D perhaps TRBD1 (5 bases). The ends were cut back, 2 bases at V and 0 bases at J, with 10 bases in the middle. Germline V lookup: CDR1 MNHEY, CDR2 SVGAGI. The CDR3 contains 15 residues.

This CDR3 reads CANTPVVGAGTEAFF. CDR3 DNA: TGTGCCAACACTCCGGTGGTAGGGGCGGGCACTGAAGCTTTCTTT. The chain is built from TRBV6-1 and TRBJ1-1, with D possibly TRBD1 on 5 matching bases. Per germline, CDR1 MNHNS and CDR2 SASEGT. Trimming removed 10 bases from V and 4 bases from J, with 22 bases in between. CDR3 length: 15 amino acids.